Each of the 26 T cell receptor beta chains below was sequenced from the same sample in a study of Graves' ophthalmopathy and Graves' hyperthyroidism. RNA transcripts were the source from which TCR beta CDR3 regions were amplified. HTBI-primed first-round RT-PCR preceded second-round multiplex PCR. TCRdb called the multiplex PCR reads again in MiXCR, with one record for every CDR3 protein. The sample lists around 1.1 million distinct CDR3 sequences, roughly 35% seen once, with roughly 10% in the top ten. Sequencing input: peripheral blood or thyroid tissue (not recorded which). Receptors originate from an adult man with Graves' hyperthyroidism.

This clonotype was observed a few times. The genes are TRBV15 and TRBJ1-1, with 8 bases fitting TRBD1. V gave up 0 bases and J gave up 11 bases; unmatched junction bases: 11. CDR1 and CDR2 (germline): LNHNV, YYDKDF (reference sequence). CDR3 length: 15 residues. CDR3 region: CATSRDLQGVKRAFF. The CDR3 DNA sequence: TGTGCCACCAGCAGAGATCTACAGGGGGTAAAAAGGGCTTTCTTT.

This clonotype was counted a single time. The junction does not match germline at one end; this may be a read error. The chain is built from TRBV7-6 and TRBJ1-4; TRBD1 matches at 8 bases. Per the germline V gene, CDR1 is SGHVS and CDR2 is FNYEAQ. The CDR3 spans 16 residues. CDR3 nucleotides: TGCGCCAGCAGCTTAAACGGACAGGGACTTAATGAAAGACTGTTTTTT. Its translation is CASSLNGQGLNERLFF.

The V gene is TRBV5-1, the J gene TRBJ2-5, with 9 bases that match TRBD2. This CDR3 has 18 residues. Germline V gene lookup returns CDR1 SGHRS and CDR2 YFSETQ. The V gene end was trimmed by 0 bases and the J gene end by 2 bases; junction bases not matched to a gene: 11. DNA for the CDR3: TGCGCCAGCAGCTTGGGTATCCCTAGCGGGGCGTCGCAAGAGACCCAGTACTTC. This encodes CASSLGIPSGASQETQYF.

The chain combines TRBV27 with TRBJ1-5; tentatively, D is TRBD1 (6 bases). CDR1 is MNHEY, CDR2 SMNVEV, per germline (reference sequence). Trimming removed 7 bases at V and 6 bases at J, with 13 bases between. CDR3 size: 13 residues. This CDR3 is CASTTGIGQPQHF. In nucleotides, the CDR3 is TGTGCCAGCACCACAGGGATTGGTCAGCCCCAGCATTTT.

This clonotype was counted only a few times. The genes are TRBV15 and TRBJ1-2; TRBD1 is a possible D gene (5 bases). Germline values: CDR1 LNHNV, CDR2 YYDKDF (reference sequence). This CDR3 region has 13 residues. V lost 5 bases to trimming and J lost 3 bases, with 10 bases between them. CDR3 in DNA: TGTGCCACCAGCGATCAGGGTCACTATGGCTACACCTTC. Translated, it gives CATSDQGHYGYTF. Together with reference TRBV15 and TRBJ1-2, the CDR3 gives the full variable domain: DAMVIQNPRYQVTQFGKPVTLSCSQTLNHNVMYWYQQKSSQAPKLLFHYYDKDFNNEADTPDNFQSRRPNTSFCFLDIRSPGLGDTAMYLCATSDQGHYGYTFGSGTRLTVV.

With regard to this clonotype: This clone may be a read error of a much larger clone one base away. This chain connects TRBV11-2 to TRBJ1-4; 10 bases fit TRBD1. CDR3 size: 16 residues. Germline lookup yields CDR1 SGHAT and CDR2 FQNNGV. The CDR3 sequence: CAGSQTGGGFGEKLFF. The CDR3 region has the DNA TGTGCCGGCAGCCAGACAGGGGGCGGCTTCGGGGAAAAACTGTTTTTT.

To note about this clonotype: Relative to the germline gene, one junction end is altered; a read error may explain this. J is TRBJ2-2 and V is TRBV5-6; D remains ambiguous. The CDR3 runs 16 residues. The V gene's germline CDR1 is SGHDT and CDR2 YYEEEE. The CDR3 loop reads CASRLAALLNAGELFF. The CDR3 DNA sequence: TGTGCCAGCAGATTGGCCGCTCTGTTAAACGCCGGGGAGCTGTTTTTT.

This clonotype occurred many times. The chain couples TRBV10-3 to TRBJ1-1, with D tentatively TRBD1 (5 bases). The CDR3 runs 16 residues. Germline V gene lookup returns CDR1 ENHRY and CDR2 SYGVKD. V lost 8 bases to trimming and J lost 4 bases, with 23 bases between them. The CDR3 sequence is CAIVDQRRGSSTEAFF. The CDR3 DNA sequence: TGTGCCATCGTGGATCAACGAAGGGGCAGCTCCACTGAAGCTTTCTTT.

This clonotype was found many times. The chain couples TRBV29-1 to TRBJ1-4; TRBD1 is a possible D gene (5 bases). CDR3 length: 12 amino acids. Germline V gene lookup returns CDR1 SQVTM and CDR2 ANQGSEA. V was shortened by 6 bases and J by 4 bases, with 9 bases between the two germline ends. Here the CDR3 reads CSVNQGNEKLFF. In nucleotides, the CDR3 is TGCAGCGTGAATCAGGGTAATGAAAAACTGTTTTTT.

This clonotype was seen a single time. V gene TRBV24-1 combines with J gene TRBJ2-5, with TRBD2 as a possible D gene (5 bases). The CDR3 spans 16 residues. The ends were cut back, 6 bases at V and 3 bases at J, with 19 bases in the middle. Germline assignment: CDR1 KGHDR and CDR2 SFDVKD. The CDR3 sequence is CATSRGSYNAKETQYF. CDR3 in DNA: TGTGCCACCAGTCGGGGTTCGTACAATGCGAAAGAGACCCAGTACTTC.

The chain employs TRBV7-2 and TRBJ2-2; no clear D. Trimming took off 0 bases at V and 1 base at J, with 6 bases between the two ends. This CDR3 contains 15 residues. Germline V gene data show CDR1 as SGHTA and CDR2 as FQGNSA. The CDR3 DNA reads TGTGCCAGCAGCTTAGCGTCTTTGAACACCGGGGAGCTGTTTTTT. This gives the protein CASSLASLNTGELFF.

This clonotype was detected ten times or more. The J gene is TRBJ1-2, the V gene TRBV19; tentative D call: TRBD1 (6 bases). This CDR3 is built from 16 residues. Per the germline V gene, CDR1 is LNHDA and CDR2 is SQIVND (reference sequence). V was pared by 4 bases and J by 2 bases, with 17 bases between. The chain's CDR3 is CASSTRRGGPNYGYTF. The CDR3 DNA is TGTGCCAGTAGTACCCGACGTGGGGGCCCCAACTATGGCTACACCTTC. Full variable domain (remainder filled in from reference TRBV19 and TRBJ1-2): DGGITQSPKYLFRKEGQNVTLSCEQNLNHDAMYWYRQDPGQGLRLIYYSQIVNDFQKGDIAEGYSVSREKKESFPLTVTSAQKNPTAFYLCASSTRRGGPNYGYTFGSGTRLTVV.

This clonotype was found a few times. CDR3 residues: CSVTTGMNTIYF. The CDR3 region has the DNA TGCAGCGTTACGACGGGGATGAACACCATATATTTT. The chain links TRBV29-1 to TRBJ1-3; no reliable D call. With 5 bases removed from V and 7 bases from J, the gap between germline ends came to 12 bases. The germline V gene encodes CDR1 SQVTM and CDR2 ANQGSEA. CDR3 length: 12 residues.

CDR3 sequence: CAIRDWTGHSPLHF. CDR3 coding DNA: TGTGCCATCAGGGACTGGACAGGGCATTCACCCCTCCACTTT. The chain is built from TRBV10-3 and TRBJ1-6; 8 bases match TRBD1. The ends lost 6 bases at V and 8 bases at J; junction bases unmatched: 6. The length of the CDR3 is 14 residues. In germline, CDR1 is ENHRY, CDR2 SYGVKD.

This clonotype was observed at least ten times. This chain uses TRBV20-1 with TRBJ1-5; a weak D match, TRBD1 (6 bases). Per the germline V gene, CDR1 is DFQATT and CDR2 is SNEGSKA (reference sequence). Trimming pared 6 bases from V and 7 bases from J, leaving 16 bases between. The CDR3 totals 13 residues. The CDR3 DNA reads TGCAGTGCGGGCGGACAGCAGGGGCAGCCCCAGCATTTT. Its protein product is CSAGGQQGQPQHF.

This clonotype was seen repeatedly, ten times or more. The chain combines TRBV20-1 with TRBJ1-2, with a tentative D call TRBD1 (6 bases). Trimming pared 7 bases from V and 4 bases from J, leaving 13 bases between. CDR3 size: 12 residues. Germline CDR1 is DFQATT and CDR2 is SNEGSKA (reference sequence). CDR3 sequence (DNA): TGCAGTGTAAAGGACAGCCTCTATGGCTACACCTTC. It encodes CSVKDSLYGYTF.

This clonotype came up a few times. The chain combines TRBV25-1 with TRBJ2-5; D is ambiguous. The CDR3 runs 18 residues. V lost 5 bases, J lost 5 bases, and 27 bases lay in between. Germline V CDR1 and CDR2: MGHDK, SYGVNS. The CDR3 sequence: CASSYPPPVGALGETQYF. The CDR3 DNA follows: TGTGCCAGCAGTTATCCCCCCCCGGTTGGCGCTTTGGGGGAGACCCAGTACTTC. Complete variable domain (other parts from reference TRBV25-1 and TRBJ2-5): EADIYQTPRYLVIGTGKKITLECSQTMGHDKMYWYQQDPGMELHLIHYSYGVNSTEKGDLSSESTVSRIRTEHFPLTLESARPSHTSQYLCASSYPPPVGALGETQYFGPGTRLLVL.

This clonotype was observed at least ten times. The chain uses TRBV6-6 and TRBJ1-2; D is undetermined. The germline V gene has CDR1 MNHNY and CDR2 SVGAGI (reference sequence). The CDR3 is 13 residues long. V was trimmed by 2 bases and J by 8 bases, leaving 12 bases between them. The CDR3 sequence is CASSYRTSDGYTF. CDR3 bases: TGTGCCAGCAGTTACCGCACTTCGGACGGCTACACCTTC.

The rearrangement joins TRBV10-2 to TRBJ1-4, with a possible D match to TRBD1 (5 bases). The CDR3 sequence is 17 residues long. Trimming left V 0 bases short and J 7 bases short, with 18 bases between. Germline CDR1 WSHSY, CDR2 SAAADI. The CDR3: CASSESLYRQQREKLFF. The CDR3 DNA follows: TGCGCCAGCAGTGAGTCTCTCTACAGGCAACAACGTGAAAAACTGTTTTTT.

A remark on this clonotype: It may be a read error: a sequence one base away is much more abundant. The V and J genes are TRBV20-1 and TRBJ1-1; no clear D. The CDR3 runs 16 residues. Germline CDR1 reads DFQATT; CDR2 reads SNEGSKA (reference sequence). CDR3 loop: CGARDGVAPRGIEAFF. In DNA form, the CDR3 reads TGCGGTGCTAGAGATGGCGTGGCGCCACGGGGAATTGAAGCTTTCTTT.

This rearrangement joins TRBV29-1 to TRBJ2-5; either TRBD1 or TRBD2 may fit D (6 bases each). The CDR3 has 16 amino acids. In germline, CDR1 is SQVTM, CDR2 ANQGSEA. Trimming left V 2 bases short and J 5 bases short, with 21 bases between. The CDR3 region has the DNA TGCAGCGTTGAACCGTGGGGGGCACTAGCCGGTGAGACCCAGTACTTC. Amino acid sequence: CSVEPWGALAGETQYF.

This clonotype showed up many times. V is TRBV12-3 or TRBV12-4 and J is TRBJ1-2, with TRBD1 identical over 7 bases. V lost 6 bases, J lost 5 bases, and 12 bases stayed unmatched. CDR3 length equals 15 residues. The CDR3 DNA reads TGTGCCAGCAGGCCTATGCCGGGACAGAGTTATGGCTACACCTTC. Translated, it gives CASRPMPGQSYGYTF.

V is TRBV5-4 and J is TRBJ2-2, with TRBD1 matching over 7 bases. The CDR3 covers 13 residues. V lost 2 bases to trimming and J lost 13 bases; unmatched junction nucleotides: 8. CDR1 SGHNT and CDR2 YYREEE come from the germline V gene (reference sequence). DNA of the CDR3: TGTGCCAGCAGCTTCCAGGGGGATATTCTGCTGTTTTTT. Translating gives CASSFQGDILLFF.

The V gene is TRBV4-3, the J gene TRBJ2-7, with D possibly being TRBD2 (5 bases). The CDR3 spans 15 residues. The V end lost 0 bases, the J end lost 2 bases, and 11 bases lay between the germline ends. The V gene's germline CDR1 is LGHNA and CDR2 YSLEER. The CDR3 DNA reads as TGCGCCAGCAGCCAAGACCCGGACTGGCCCTACGAGCAGTACTTC. This encodes CASSQDPDWPYEQYF.

The sample holds many counts of this clonotype. The chain carries TRBV25-1 and TRBJ1-1; TRBD1 aligns across 9 bases. Germline values: CDR1 MGHDK, CDR2 SYGVNS. CDR3 length: 15 residues. The ends lost 6 bases at V and 6 bases at J; junction bases unmatched: 11. For the CDR3, the DNA is TGTGCCAGCAGCCTTGGAGGACAGGGGCCCTCTGAAGCTTTCTTT. It translates to CASSLGGQGPSEAFF.

The table lists this clonotype with a few counts. The CDR3 DNA reads TGTGCCAGCATCCTATTCACTGAAGCTTTCTTT. This sequence encodes CASILFTEAFF. The rearrangement uses TRBV12-3 or TRBV12-4 and TRBJ1-1, with no clear D. CDR3 size: 11 residues. Trimming shortened V by 7 bases and J by 4 bases, and 7 bases separated the two germline ends.